A selection of T cell receptor beta chains follows, all from one sample in a study of cytomegalovirus exposure and HLA in healthy donors. Repertoires were generated with immunoSEQ multiplex PCR, while TCRdb's copy carries only in-frame clones and drops some. The table records 89,000 or so clones, approximately 93% of them present only once. Source material: PBMCs. The receptors stem from a woman younger than 45 in good health and CMV-seropositive. Each CDR3 is given with its conserved first and last residue. Each record gives: J gene, D gene, clone size, V gene, CDR3 DNA, CDR3 protein. The D gene is left open where the match is weak. Rows may omit the clone size; those that give it use once, few, many or a size class.

TRBJ1-1 . . TRBV27 TGTGCCAGCAGTTTTAGCCAGGGCACTGAAGCTTTCTTT CASSFSQGTEAFF
TRBJ1-5 TRBD1 . TRBV11-3 TGTGCCAGCAGCTTATGTACCCGGGACAGGTTAAGCAATCAGCCCCAGCATTTT CASSLCTRDRLSNQPQHF
TRBJ2-1 TRBD2 . TRBV10-3 TGTGCCACCTCGGCCGCTCTAGCGGGAGGGCCAGTGGAGGGCAATGAGCAGTTCTTC CATSAALAGGPVEGNEQFF
TRBJ2-1 TRBD2 . TRBV7-9 TGTGCCAGCACACGGCTAGCGGGAGAACAGGGGTACAATGAGCAGTTCTTC CASTRLAGEQGYNEQFF
TRBJ1-5 . . TRBV27 TGTGCCAGCAGTTTTCGGGAAAATCAGCCCCAGCATTTT CASSFRENQPQHF
TRBJ2-2 . . TRBV7-2 TGTGCCAGCAGCTTAGTACACAGCCAGAACACCGGGGAGCTGTTTTTT CASSLVHSQNTGELFF
TRBJ2-1 . . TRBV7-2 TGTGCCAGCAGCCCGACACCACACAATGAGCAGTTCTTC CASSPTPHNEQFF
TRBJ2-3 TRBD2 . TRBV5-4 TGTGCCAGCAGCTTGGTTAGCGGGAGTGATACGCAGTATTTT CASSLVSGSDTQYF
TRBJ1-5 . . TRBV11-2 TGTGCCAGCAACCAGGGCCACAATCAGCCCCAGCATTTT CASNQGHNQPQHF
TRBJ2-1 TRBD2 . TRBV10-1 TGCGCCAGCAGTCCGGGACTAGCGGGAAATCGGTCACGATCACGGGAGCAGTTCTTC CASSPGLAGNRSRSREQFF
TRBJ1-5 TRBD1 . TRBV27 TGTGCCAGCAGTATTCAGGGGGCGAGTAATCAGCCCCAGCATTTT CASSIQGASNQPQHF
TRBJ2-7 TRBD1 . TRBV5-1 TGCGCCAGCAGCTTGGACAGGGGGCTTATGGTCGAGCAGTACTTC CASSLDRGLMVEQYF
TRBJ2-2 TRBD1 . TRBV5-1 TGCGCCAGCAGCTTGACAGGGGGCTGGGGGGAGCTGTTTTTT CASSLTGGWGELFF
TRBJ1-5 . . TRBV7-8 TGTGCCAGCAGCTTTCCGGATCAGCCCCAGCATTTT CASSFPDQPQHF
TRBJ1-1 . few TRBV30 TGTGCCTGGAGTTACAGGGAGCGAGCGGAGGCTTTCTTT CAWSYRERAEAFF
TRBJ1-4 . . TRBV28 TGTGCCAGCAGTTCCCCGCGGGGGCTAAATGAAAAACTGTTTTTT CASSSPRGLNEKLFF
TRBJ2-5 TRBD2 once TRBV7-6 TGTGCCAGCAGCTTTGGGACTAGCGGGAGGGCTTGGGAGACCCAGTACTTC CASSFGTSGRAWETQYF
TRBJ1-5 . . TRBV6-5 TGTGCCAGCAGTTACGGCCAGGCTGATAGCAATCAGCCCCAGCATTTT CASSYGQADSNQPQHF
TRBJ2-1 TRBD2 . TRBV2 TGTGCCAGCAGTACCACTAGCGGGAGCGGCAATGAGCAGTTCTTC CASSTTSGSGNEQFF
TRBJ1-5 TRBD1 . TRBV28 TGTGCCAGCAGTTTATGGGGCAGGGGGAATCAGCCCCAGCATTTT CASSLWGRGNQPQHF
TRBJ1-4 . . TRBV7-9 TGTGCCAGCAGCTTACTGAGGACACCCAATGAAAAACTGTTTTTT CASSLLRTPNEKLFF
TRBJ2-6 TRBD1 . TRBV2 TGTGCCAGCAGTGACGACAGGGCTGGGGCCAACGTCCTGACTTTC CASSDDRAGANVLTF
TRBJ1-5 . . TRBV28 TGTGCCAGCAGCGAGACAGGCCCTAAGGATCAGCCCCAGCATTTT CASSETGPKDQPQHF
TRBJ2-3 . few TRBV13 TGTGCCAGCACCCCGAGTTGGTCGGCAGATACGCAGTATTTT CASTPSWSADTQYF
TRBJ1-2 TRBD1 . TRBV29-1 TGCAGCGTGAAGCCGGGACAGGGTCTTGGCTACACCTTC CSVKPGQGLGYTF
TRBJ2-1 TRBD2 once TRBV9 TGTGCCAGCAGCTCCCAACGACACAGCGGGAGCACTCACAATGAGCAGTTCTTC CASSSQRHSGSTHNEQFF
TRBJ2-1 . . TRBV7-2 TGTGCCAGCAGCTTAGTGGTGGGAGTCCACTACAATGAGCAGTTCTTC CASSLVVGVHYNEQFF
TRBJ2-5 . . TRBV6-1 TGTGCCAGCAGAAAAGACAGTGGGGTAACGACCCAGTACTTC CASRKDSGVTTQYF
TRBJ2-5 TRBD2 few TRBV7-2 TGTGCCAGCAGCCAACGCGGGGGGTCTGGAGAGACCCAGTACTTC CASSQRGGSGETQYF
TRBJ2-3 TRBD2 . TRBV5-1 TGCGCCAGCAGCTTGTTAGCGGGAAATCAAGATACGCAGTATTTT CASSLLAGNQDTQYF
TRBJ1-1 . . TRBV18 TGTGCCAGCTCACCACCCGGAGGAGAGACCACTGAAGCTTTCTTT CASSPPGGETTEAFF
TRBJ1-2 . . TRBV5-6 TGTGCCAGCAGCTTAGTTTATGGGCTACGTCTTTCCGGCTACACCTTC CASSLVYGLRLSGYTF
TRBJ2-3 TRBD1 . TRBV28 TGTGCCAGCCAGCTCGACAGGGAAACAGATACGCAGTATTTT CASQLDRETDTQYF
TRBJ2-2 TRBD2 . TRBV7-2 TGTGCCAGCAGCGACGGAGCGGGAGGGCCTAAAACCGGGGAGCTGTTTTTT CASSDGAGGPKTGELFF
TRBJ2-5 . . TRBV14 TGTGCCAGCAGCCCACGGCAGGGGTTGGCGGAGACCCAGTACTTC CASSPRQGLAETQYF
TRBJ1-1 . . TRBV28 TGTGCCAGCAGCATCGACAGGCCGAACACTGAAGCTTTCTTT CASSIDRPNTEAFF
TRBJ2-3 TRBD1 . TRBV29-1 TGCAGCGTTGATAATCACAGGGGGCGAGGAGATACGCAGTATTTT CSVDNHRGRGDTQYF
TRBJ2-7 . . TRBV4-3 TGCGCCAGCAGCCAAGCCGTGTGGGGGCCGGGGGGTGGCGAGCAGTACTTC CASSQAVWGPGGGEQYF
TRBJ2-7 TRBD1 once TRBV4-3 TGCGCCAGCAGCCAAGAAGGGGCAGGGGGCTACGAGCAGTACTTC CASSQEGAGGYEQYF
TRBJ1-2 . . TRBV7-2 TGTGCCAGCAGCTTAGCACAGGGTACCTACGGCTACACCTTC CASSLAQGTYGYTF
TRBJ2-5 TRBD2 once TRBV2 TGTGCCAGCAGTACTGCGACTCTGGGTAGCGGGCCCCTTGAGGAGACCCAGTACTTC CASSTATLGSGPLEETQYF
TRBJ2-7 . . TRBV28 TGTGCCAGCAGTTTAGAGGCCGAGTCCTACGAGCAGTACTTC CASSLEAESYEQYF
TRBJ2-7 . . TRBV28 TGTGCCAGCAGTCCCCCCACTCGGCCGGGGGACTACGAGCAGTACTTC CASSPPTRPGDYEQYF
TRBJ2-7 TRBD1 . TRBV27 TGTGCCAGCAGTTTATATTTTATCGGGCAGGGGGCGCGGGAGCAGTACTTC CASSLYFIGQGAREQYF
TRBJ2-7 TRBD1 . TRBV7-2 TGTGCCAGCAGCTTCCGCCGGGACAGTACCTACGAGCAGTACTTC CASSFRRDSTYEQYF
TRBJ2-7 TRBD2 . TRBV5-1 TGCGCCAGCAGCTTGTTGCGGGGGGCGTCATGGGAGCAGTACTTC CASSLLRGASWEQYF
TRBJ1-2 . . TRBV6-1 TGTGCCAGCAGTATTTCGACAGAATATGGCTACACCTTC CASSISTEYGYTF
TRBJ2-7 TRBD2 . TRBV19 TGTGCCAGTACAAGAGCGGGAGGGAGAAGTTACGAGCAGTACTTC CASTRAGGRSYEQYF
TRBJ1-1 TRBD1 once TRBV7-6 TGTGCCAGCAGTTCCGGGACAGGGAGCGGCGCTTTCTTT CASSSGTGSGAFF
TRBJ2-1 . few TRBV7-2 TGTGCCAGCAGCTCGAGCTCCTACAATGAGCAGTTCTTC CASSSSSYNEQFF
TRBJ1-5 TRBD1 once TRBV11-2 TGTGCCAGCAGCCCAGGACAGGGCGATCAGCCCCAGCATTTT CASSPGQGDQPQHF
TRBJ2-1 . . TRBV7-3 TGTGCCAGCAGCTTAGCGGCCAGCTCCTACAATGAGCAGTTCTTC CASSLAASSYNEQFF
TRBJ2-3 TRBD1 once TRBV19 TGTGGCACCCGGGACAGCACTAACACAGATACGCAGTATTTT CGTRDSTNTDTQYF
TRBJ2-1 . . TRBV27 TGTGCCAGCAGTCCATATCCGGGGGAGCGGTCTGGTGAGCAGTTCTTC CASSPYPGERSGEQFF
TRBJ1-1 . . TRBV6-1 TGTGCCAGCAGTGAAGTCGGGGGTAGGGCTGAAGCTTTCTTT CASSEVGGRAEAFF